Each of the 20 T cell receptor beta chains below was sequenced from the same sample in a study of human T cells and chemical hapten exposure (dated by TCRdb to the early 2020s). The time point label of this sample denotes: patch test 1, 2 weeks after DPC sensitization. This specimen's treatment or condition label, interpreted: therapeutic diphenylcyclopropenone sensitization with weekly scalp DPC. Library prep was done by RACE. The reads were generated on a NextSeq 500. TCRdb reran the public reads through fastp at Q25 and MiXCR, keeping productive beta chains. Identical CDR3 proteins give one entry, which carries the most common genes and DNA. The sample includes about 360,000 distinct CDR3 sequences, with about 4.4% observed a single time. 2% to 2.5% of the sample is taken by the ten largest. The specimen was whole blood, collected in connection with sensitization to the hapten diphenylcyclopropenone (DPC). The receptors were gathered from a woman between 50 and 59 years old with alopecia areata. Some clones in this sample may be carry-over from other donors' samples.

V and J are TRBV15 and TRBJ2-2; 11 nucleotides line up with TRBD2. Germline values: CDR1 LNHNV, CDR2 YYDKDF (reference sequence). CDR3 length: 16 amino acids. The V segment lost 0 bases and the J segment 6 bases; nucleotides outside the gene matches: 3. The CDR3 sequence: CATSRDTGLAAGELFF. Written as DNA, the CDR3 is TGTGCCACCAGCAGAGATACGGGACTAGCGGCCGGGGAGCTGTTTTTT.

This clonotype was detected a few times. V usage is TRBV2 and J usage is TRBJ2-3; 7 positions agree with TRBD1. Germline CDR1 reads SNHLY; CDR2 reads FYNNEI. The junction had 8 bases not matched to a gene; V was cut back by 2 bases and J by 0 bases. The CDR3 extends over 17 amino acids. CDR3 sequence: CASSELGTALSTDTQYF. The CDR3 DNA reads TGTGCCAGCAGTGAACTGGGGACAGCCCTTAGCACAGATACGCAGTATTTT.

This rearrangement joins TRBV12-5 to TRBJ2-5, with 7 bases fitting TRBD2. Germline V lookup: CDR1 LGHNT, CDR2 FRNRAP. The CDR3 loop spans 15 amino acids. V dropped 5 bases and J dropped 4; count of bases not matched to a gene: 10. Here the CDR3 reads CASGPYSGGGETQYF. The CDR3 bases are TGTGCTAGTGGTCCCTACTCGGGGGGAGGAGAGACCCAGTACTTC.

This clonotype was counted many times. The chain recombines TRBV29-1 with TRBJ1-1; 9 positions agree with TRBD1. This CDR3 is built from 15 residues. V trimming: 3 bases; J trimming: 0 bases; junction bases outside the gene matches: 5. Germline V lookup: CDR1 SQVTM, CDR2 ANQGSEA. CDR3 DNA sequence: TGCAGCGTTGACCCGGGACAGGGAATGAACACTGAAGCTTTCTTT. Translated: CSVDPGQGMNTEAFF.

This clonotype was recorded many times. The chain links TRBV4-3 to TRBJ2-3; no clear D gene. Between the trimmed V and J ends, which lost 0 bases and 5 bases, there was a span of 15 bases. The germline V gene encodes CDR1 LGHNA and CDR2 YSLEER. There are 16 residues in the CDR3. CDR3: CASSQEPASGEDTQYF. The CDR3 DNA reads TGCGCCAGCAGCCAAGAACCCGCTAGTGGGGAAGATACGCAGTATTTT.

V and J are TRBV7-8 and TRBJ2-2, with 8 positions matching TRBD1. The V segment lost 3 bases and the J segment 5 bases; nucleotides outside the gene matches: 5. CDR1 SGHVS and CDR2 FQNEAQ come from the germline V gene. The CDR3 has 15 residues. CDR3 in DNA: TGTGCCAGCAGCTTCAGGGGGCGTCAGACCGGGGAGCTGTTTTTT. Residues: CASSFRGRQTGELFF. Drawing the rest from reference TRBV7-8 and TRBJ2-2, the complete variable domain is GAGVSQSPRYKVAKRGQDVALRCDPISGHVSLFWYQQALGQGPEFLTYFQNEAQLDKSGLPSDRFFAERPEGSVSTLKIQRTQQEDSAVYLCASSFRGRQTGELFFGEGSRLTVL.

This chain joins TRBV27 and TRBJ1-2; 7 nucleotides line up with TRBD1. CDR1 and CDR2 from the germline V gene are MNHEY and SMNVEV (reference sequence). This CDR3 has 12 residues. The J segment lost 6 bases and the V segment lost 7 bases, leaving 5 bases of the junction unmatched. The CDR3 spells CASTGGTDGYTF. The CDR3 DNA reads as TGTGCCAGCACAGGGGGGACGGATGGCTACACCTTC.

This clonotype was seen repeatedly, ten times or more. The V gene is TRBV11-2, the J gene TRBJ2-1; D may be TRBD2 (6 bases). Germline values: CDR1 SGHAT, CDR2 FQNNGV. CDR3 length: 12 residues. Trimming stripped 4 bases from V and 10 bases from J, with 11 bases between. The CDR3 sequence: CASSSLSGEQFF. As DNA, the CDR3 is TGTGCCAGCAGCTCCCTAAGCGGGGAGCAGTTCTTC.

This clonotype was detected ten times or more. V gene TRBV27 combines with J gene TRBJ2-5, with 13 bases aligning to TRBD2. With V trimmed by 6 bases and J by 6 bases, 13 bases remained unmatched. From germline, CDR1 is MNHEY and CDR2 SMNVEV (reference sequence). The CDR3 length is 17 residues. The CDR3 loop is CASSAGLAGVSLKTQYF. The CDR3 DNA reads as TGTGCCAGCAGCGCCGGACTAGCGGGAGTGTCCCTGAAGACCCAGTACTTC.

In this sample, this clonotype turned up a few times. The chain has TRBV24-1 and TRBJ1-1, with unresolved D. Germline-derived CDR1 and CDR2 are KGHDR and SFDVKD. The CDR3 is made up of 19 amino acids. Between the trimmed V and J ends, which lost 2 bases and 1 base, there was a span of 22 bases. The CDR3 loop reads CATSDWVFGGRLPNTEAFF. The CDR3 nucleotides are TGTGCCACCAGTGATTGGGTCTTCGGAGGACGGTTGCCGAACACTGAAGCTTTCTTT.

This clonotype was observed many times. J is TRBJ1-1 and V is TRBV3-1; unclear D gene. With 3 bases removed from V and 4 bases from J, the gap between germline ends came to 12 bases. The CDR3 totals 14 residues. The V gene's germline CDR1 is LGHDT and CDR2 YNNKEL (reference sequence). The CDR3 is CASSQGVLGTEAFF. DNA for the CDR3: TGTGCCAGCAGCCAGGGTGTGTTGGGCACTGAAGCTTTCTTT.

This clonotype was seen many times. The gene calls are TRBV12-3 or TRBV12-4 and TRBJ1-1; perhaps TRBD1 as D (5 bases). The V end was cut by 8 bases, the J end by 6 bases, with 22 bases between. The CDR3 runs 15 residues. Written as DNA, the CDR3 is TGTGCCAGCGTGCCCTCCGGGACTATGCGCCCTGAAGCTTTCTTT. It yields the protein CASVPSGTMRPEAFF.

The sample holds many counts of this clonotype. The genes are TRBV29-1 and TRBJ2-1, with D perhaps TRBD1 (6 bases). CDR1 and CDR2 from the germline V gene are SQVTM and ANQGSEA. The CDR3 contains 18 residues. Trimming stripped 4 bases from V and 0 bases from J, with 22 bases between. For the CDR3, the DNA is TGCAGCGTTGTGGACCAGGGGTTGGGACCGAGCTCCTACAATGAGCAGTTCTTC. Its translation: CSVVDQGLGPSSYNEQFF.

V gene TRBV5-5 combines with J gene TRBJ1-5, with 7 bases fitting TRBD1. V trimming: 9 bases; J trimming: 0 bases; junction bases outside the gene matches: 12. This CDR3 comprises 16 residues. The germline V gene encodes CDR1 SGHKS and CDR2 YYEKEE (reference sequence). CDR3 nucleotide sequence: TGTGCCACCAAAGACAGGGAAGATAGTAGCAATCAGCCCCAGCATTTT. Its translation: CATKDREDSSNQPQHF.

In its sample, this clonotype was seen many times. The rearrangement uses TRBV29-1 and TRBJ2-3; 9 bases line up with TRBD1. The CDR3 length is 13 residues. J gave up 0 bases and V 7 bases, and 2 bases lay outside the gene matches. The germline V gene has CDR1 SQVTM and CDR2 ANQGSEA. CDR3: CSGTGDSTDTQYF. The CDR3 nucleotides are TGCAGCGGGACAGGGGATAGCACAGATACGCAGTATTTT.

Many counts were recorded for this clonotype. The V gene is TRBV3-1, the J gene TRBJ2-5; 7 positions match TRBD2. V lost 1 base to trimming and J lost 4 bases; unmatched junction nucleotides: 6. This CDR3 is built from 15 residues. Per the germline V gene, CDR1 is LGHDT and CDR2 is YNNKEL (reference sequence). CDR3 residues: CASSQVSGRAETQYF. The CDR3 DNA reads as TGTGCCAGCAGCCAAGTTAGCGGGCGTGCAGAGACCCAGTACTTC.

This clonotype was observed a few times. This sequence joins TRBV12-3 or TRBV12-4 and TRBJ1-2; D not certain. V gave up 4 bases and J gave up 4 bases, with 10 bases separating them. The length of the CDR3 is 13 residues. CDR3 sequence: CASSYGLGYGYTF. The CDR3 bases are TGTGCCAGCAGTTACGGACTGGGCTATGGCTACACCTTC.

In its sample, this clonotype was seen many times. The gene calls are TRBV12-3 or TRBV12-4 and TRBJ1-3, with D uncertain. V was pared by 7 bases and J by 4 bases, with 5 bases between. The CDR3 runs to 11 residues. This CDR3 reads CASTTGNTIYF. CDR3 sequence (DNA): TGTGCCAGCACCACCGGAAACACCATATATTTT.

There are a few counts of this clonotype. V usage is TRBV10-1 and J usage is TRBJ2-5; 8 bases match TRBD2. The CDR3 contains 14 residues. Germline CDR1 WNHNN, CDR2 SYGVQD (reference sequence). After removal of 4 bases from V and 6 bases from J, the junction contained 7 bases not matched to a gene. In nucleotides, the CDR3 is TGCGCCAGCAGTGTGGTGACTAGCGAAAAGACCCAGTACTTC. This codes for CASSVVTSEKTQYF.

About this clonotype: Given a much more abundant clone one base away, this may be a read error. The chain recombines TRBV24-1 with TRBJ2-3; no firm D call. The DNA end favors TRBJ1-5, so the J call may be wrong. This CDR3 spans 14 amino acids. CDR1 and CDR2 from the germline V gene are KGHDR and SFDVKD. CDR3 nucleotides: TGTGCCACCAGTGATTCGGCTAGCACAGATACGCAGCATTTT. The encoded protein is CATSDSASTDTQHF.